This TCR beta chain was recovered during a study of shared clonotypes between healthy human individuals (dated by TCRdb to the early 2020s). Context from the whole study: The cohort comprised two women and a few men aged 18 to 49 years. Each donor's leukapheresis produced roughly between roughly 0.85 and 9.5 billion PBMCs. Libraries were prepared and TCR repertoires were sequenced by different laboratories using diverse techniques, in order to increase sequencing depth and limit assay-specific biases. To estimate repertoire size and how much clonotype sharing occurs between individuals, the study deeply sequenced the blood TCR repertoires of five or six healthy adults. For each donor, CD4 naive and CD4 memory were each run on three plates, CD8 naive on two plates, and CD8 memory on one plate.

Using the deep immunoSEQ assay, multiplex PCR amplified TCR CDR3 regions from genomic DNA. Extracted genomic DNA from each cell subset was spread evenly across all wells of several immunoSEQ 96-well plates, with each plate serving as a replicate. For sorted subsets, roughly 200 ng of genomic DNA, equivalent to tens of thousands of T cell genomes, went into each replicate PCR. The purified libraries were quantified using a Qubit 3.0 fluorometer, sized with a Bioanalyzer 2100, and then quantified again using the KAPA Library Quantification kit. Every immunoSEQ 96-well plate was sequenced on a dedicated single-read 150-cycle Illumina NextSeq 550 flow cell. The authors' pipeline ran thus. Because the immunoSEQ output held only junctional sequences and lacked quality scores, the filtering could not match the filtering applied to full-length reads. To assign V/J genes and CDR3, sequences were annotated against IMGT germline references using PyIR, a Python wrapper for IgBLAST v1.9. Reads with weak V/J assignments (E-value above 1e-6), missing CDR3, stop codons, out-of-frame junctions, or ambiguous translated residues were removed. V3J clonotypes were defined as sequences sharing an identical inferred V gene, J gene, and CDR3 amino acid sequence. To compute the percentage overlap between repertoires, the number of shared unique clonotypes was divided by the size of the smaller repertoire. Three approaches were used to assess repertoire richness: RTK rarefaction, the Chao1 estimator, and Recon v2.1 estimates of unobserved clonotypes. Generation probabilities for all TCRbeta clonotypes obtained by the gDNA method from a few donors were computed using OLGA. The table was pulled from immuneACCESS by TCRdb, which kept in-frame rearrangements only. Such tables lose some clones; where checked, under half of the loss comes from unresolved V genes, and the rest has no known cause. V, J and clone size reflect that table, while D and trimming were determined from the DNA. The sample table records 850,000 to 1,200,000 clones; around 75% of these occur just once. Jointly, the top ten make up 1.5% of the sample.

Via the germline V gene, CDR1 is SQVTM and CDR2 ANQGSEA. Measured from the cysteine to the phenylalanine, the CDR3 is 13 residues long. Just the 39-base CDR3 DNA is kept, in frame starting at base 1. Concerning this clone itself: The clone's antigen remains unknown. Qualities for individual bases were not recorded, and no much larger clone is one base off.

Donors were healthy HIV-negative adults with no recently reported acute infections or vaccinations. All donors were Caucasian adults living in Nashville, Tennessee, USA. CD4+ T cells were enriched by magnetic negative selection; naive cells were then positively selected on CD45RA, and the negative fraction formed the memory subset. Blood was collected by leukapheresis, and PBMCs were isolated by Ficoll-Histopaque density gradient centrifugation and then cryopreserved in liquid nitrogen vapor phase. Analytical flow cytometry was used to check the purity and quantity of every magnetically sorted T cell population. From each sorted fraction, genomic DNA was isolated and quantified by UV absorbance on a Nanodrop 2000c. What the authors observed across the whole study: Incomplete sequencing was indicated by rarefaction of sorted-subset datasets, despite the large sequencing depth. Pairwise subsampling indicated that sequencing depth was expected to affect the degree of clonotype sharing among donors. Compared with non-shared clonotypes, clonotypes shared by all four sorted-subset donors had higher generation probabilities. Naive subsets generally had larger estimated clonotype richness than memory subsets did. Sampling was restricted to blood, and TCR repertoires in tissue are likely to differ from TCR repertoires in blood. About 5% of naive CD4, roughly 3.6% of naive CD8, roughly 2.4% of memory CD4, and more than 0.35% of memory CD8 clonotypes were shared across several donors. Because the study included a small number of donors, the genetic and exposure-history diversity represented was limited.

Sequencing was performed on memory CD4+ T cells sorted from blood. Interpreted using the paper, the cell subset or site label stands for: CD45RA-negative fraction. The sequence was obtained from a man in his late teens or twenties in good health. The chain couples TRBV29-1 to TRBJ2-5; TRBD2 might be the D gene, on 5 matching bases. The J call may be faulty, since TRBJ2-7 better matches the DNA end. The CDR3 has the sequence CSASGNLPGEQYF. The DNA is as follows: TGCAGCGCCTCCGGGAACCTCCCGGGCGAGCAGTACTTC.